The 24 T cell receptor beta chains given below trace back to one sample, sequenced in a study of blood T cell repertoires in COVID-19. Clones were read by immunoSEQ multiplex PCR, and TCRdb kept only the in-frame ones, dropping some. Among approximately 200,000 clones listed, roughly 90% were seen once. Material: peripheral blood. Receptors were obtained from a middle-aged man with active or convalescent COVID-19.

The chain employs TRBV5-6 and TRBJ1-2; D is ambiguous. Germline V gene data show CDR1 as SGHDT and CDR2 as YYEEEE. With 5 bases removed from V and 2 bases from J, the gap between germline ends came to 10 bases. CDR3 length equals 13 residues. The DNA for the CDR3 is TGTGCCAGCAGGCCCGGCGGGAACTATGGCTACACCTTC. Translation gives CASRPGGNYGYTF.

The rearrangement joins TRBV6-5 to TRBJ1-6; tentative D call: TRBD1 (6 bases). The CDR3 is made up of 15 amino acids. Per germline, CDR1 MNHEY and CDR2 SVGAGI. Trimming removed 6 bases at V and 7 bases at J, with 16 bases between. The CDR3 protein is CASSSEGGWNSPLHF. CDR3 coding DNA: TGTGCCAGCAGCTCTGAGGGGGGGTGGAATTCACCCCTCCACTTT.

The V gene is TRBV30, the J gene TRBJ2-2, with 9 bases matching TRBD1. This CDR3 has 16 residues. Germline-derived CDR1 and CDR2 are GTSNPN and SVGIG (reference sequence). After removal of 6 bases from V and 0 bases from J, the junction contained 8 bases not matched to a gene. The CDR3 nucleotides read TGTGCCTGTATCCGGGACAGGGTGACGAACACCGGGGAGCTGTTTTTT. Translation gives CACIRDRVTNTGELFF. Looking up the rest from reference TRBV30 and TRBJ2-2 gives the full variable domain: SQTIHQWPATLVQPVGSPLSLECTVEGTSNPNLYWYRQAAGRGLQLLFYSVGIGQISSEVPQNLSASRPQDRQFILSSKKLLLSDSGFYLCACIRDRVTNTGELFFGEGSRLTVL.

The CDR3 coding sequence is TGTGCCAGCAGACCGGACAGGGGAAATCAGCCCCAGCATTTT. It encodes CASRPDRGNQPQHF. V gene TRBV2 combines with J gene TRBJ1-5, with 9 positions matching TRBD1. The germline V gene has CDR1 SNHLY and CDR2 FYNNEI. This CDR3 has 14 amino acids. The ends lost 6 bases at V and 4 bases at J; junction bases unmatched: 4.

The J gene is TRBJ2-7, the V gene TRBV4-1; weak D call: TRBD1 (5 bases). The CDR3 covers 15 residues. The V end lost 0 bases, the J end lost 2 bases, and 11 bases lay between the germline ends. Germline V gene data show CDR1 as MGHRA and CDR2 as YSYEKL. The DNA for the CDR3 is TGCGCCAGCAGCCAAGATATGGGGCGACCCTACGAGCAGTACTTC. It encodes CASSQDMGRPYEQYF.

The table lists this clone with a few counts. The chain recombines TRBV27 with TRBJ2-7; 9 bases fit TRBD1. Germline values: CDR1 MNHEY, CDR2 SMNVEV (reference sequence). The CDR3 extends over 14 amino acids. J lost 3 bases, V lost 4 bases, and 4 bases had no gene match. Here the CDR3 reads CASSSGTGIYEQYF. The CDR3 nucleotides are TGTGCCAGCAGTTCCGGGACAGGGATCTACGAGCAGTACTTC.

The rearrangement joins TRBV30 to TRBJ1-6; weak D call: TRBD1 (5 bases). The length of the CDR3 is 14 residues. Trimming left V 0 bases short and J 11 bases short, with 14 bases between. Per germline, CDR1 GTSNPN and CDR2 SVGIG (reference sequence). The CDR3 here is CAWSVMARAAPLHF. CDR3 sequence (DNA): TGTGCCTGGAGTGTAATGGCCAGGGCGGCACCCCTCCACTTT. The complete variable domain, with remaining parts taken from reference TRBV30 and TRBJ1-6, reads SQTIHQWPATLVQPVGSPLSLECTVEGTSNPNLYWYRQAAGRGLQLLFYSVGIGQISSEVPQNLSASRPQDRQFILSSKKLLLSDSGFYLCAWSVMARAAPLHFGNGTRLTVT.

The chain links TRBV18 to TRBJ2-7, with 9 bases fitting TRBD1. V trimming: 5 bases; J trimming: 1 base; junction bases outside the gene matches: 6. CDR1 is KGHSH, CDR2 LQKENI, per germline. CDR3 length: 15 residues. Here the CDR3 reads CASSSSGTGSYEQYF. CDR3 sequence (DNA): TGTGCCAGCTCAAGCTCCGGGACAGGGTCCTACGAGCAGTACTTC.

The genes are TRBV5-1 and TRBJ1-2; D uncertain. This CDR3 is built from 13 residues. V was cut by 2 bases and J by 2 bases, with 7 bases left in between. Germline assignment: CDR1 SGHRS and CDR2 YFSETQ. Here the CDR3 DNA reads TGCGCCAGCAGCTTAGGAGACAACTATGGCTACACCTTC. This encodes CASSLGDNYGYTF.

Turning to this clone: This specimen includes other DNA sequences encoding the same CDR3. The chain has TRBV27 and TRBJ1-3; D might be TRBD1 (5 bases). The germline V gene has CDR1 MNHEY and CDR2 SMNVEV (reference sequence). The CDR3 covers 13 residues. The V end was cut by 5 bases, the J end by 2 bases, with 7 bases between. CDR3 bases: TGTGCCAGCAGTAGGGGCCCTGGAAACACCATATATTTT. Protein: CASSRGPGNTIYF.

The chain carries TRBV10-1 and TRBJ2-1; D is unresolved. The CDR3 covers 16 residues. In germline, CDR1 is WNHNN, CDR2 SYGVQD (reference sequence). V dropped 0 bases and J dropped 0 bases, with 9 bases sitting between them. This chain's CDR3 is CASSESRQSSYNEQFF. The CDR3 DNA reads as TGCGCCAGCAGTGAGTCGCGGCAGAGCTCCTACAATGAGCAGTTCTTC.

The chain carries TRBV30 and TRBJ1-4; D is possibly TRBD1 (6 bases). The V end lost 3 bases, the J end lost 0 bases, and 17 bases lay between the germline ends. CDR1 and CDR2 from the germline V gene are GTSNPN and SVGIG (reference sequence). The length of the CDR3 is 17 residues. CDR3 residues: CAWRPLHGQTTNEKLFF. The CDR3, as DNA: TGTGCCTGGAGGCCCCTACATGGACAGACAACTAATGAAAAACTGTTTTTT. The entire variable domain, with the rest obtained from reference TRBV30 and TRBJ1-4, is as follows: SQTIHQWPATLVQPVGSPLSLECTVEGTSNPNLYWYRQAAGRGLQLLFYSVGIGQISSEVPQNLSASRPQDRQFILSSKKLLLSDSGFYLCAWRPLHGQTTNEKLFFGSGTQLSVL.

Here the CDR3 DNA reads TGTGCCACCAGTGATTCCAGGACAGGGTCGGGGGGCTACACCTTC. This gives the protein CATSDSRTGSGGYTF. The chain links TRBV24-1 to TRBJ1-2; 8 nucleotides agree with TRBD1. The CDR3 spans 15 residues. J lost 8 bases, V lost 2 bases, and 9 bases had no gene match. Per the germline V gene, CDR1 is KGHDR and CDR2 is SFDVKD.

The table lists this clone with a few counts. The CDR3, as DNA: TGTGCCAGCAGTTACGGGCAGCCGAACACTGAAGCTTTCTTT. The encoded protein is CASSYGQPNTEAFF. The chain combines TRBV6-5 with TRBJ1-1; D gene unclear. With 2 bases removed from V and 1 base from J, the gap between germline ends came to 8 bases. CDR1 and CDR2 from the germline V gene are MNHEY and SVGAGI. This CDR3 comprises 14 residues.

V usage is TRBV7-3 and J usage is TRBJ1-1; maybe TRBD1 (5 bases). The V gene's germline CDR1 is SGHTA and CDR2 FQGTGA. The CDR3 runs 13 residues. V was cut by 5 bases and J by 3 bases, with 10 bases left in between. CDR3 sequence reads: CASSPGGDTEAFF. The CDR3 nucleotides are TGTGCCAGCAGCCCAGGAGGGGACACTGAAGCTTTCTTT.

This chain connects TRBV7-3 to TRBJ1-3, with 9 bases matching TRBD1. The CDR3 is made up of 15 amino acids. CDR1 SGHTA and CDR2 FQGTGA come from the germline V gene. V was clipped by 2 bases and J by 3 bases; unmatched bases: 2. In DNA, the CDR3 is TGTGCCAGCAGCTTAGACAGGGGGGGTGGAAACACCATATATTTT. Its translation: CASSLDRGGGNTIYF.

The V gene is TRBV7-9, the J gene TRBJ2-7; tentatively, D is TRBD2 (6 bases). Germline lookup yields CDR1 SEHNR and CDR2 FQNEAQ (reference sequence). Trimming removed 4 bases at V and 5 bases at J, with 9 bases between. This CDR3 has 12 residues. The CDR3 coding sequence is TGTGCCAGCAGCTCGGGACTCAACGAGCAGTACTTC. Its translation: CASSSGLNEQYF.

The chain is built from TRBV28 and TRBJ1-1; D perhaps matches TRBD1 (5 bases). Germline CDR1 MDHEN, CDR2 SYDVKM. Deletions cut 2 bases from V and 3 bases from J, with 10 bases between. The CDR3 has 14 amino acids. As DNA, the CDR3 is TGTGCCAGCAGTTTAGCAGGGTCGGACACTGAAGCTTTCTTT. Its protein is CASSLAGSDTEAFF.

The chain combines TRBV27 with TRBJ1-5; D gene ambiguous. In germline, CDR1 is MNHEY, CDR2 SMNVEV (reference sequence). V lost 2 bases, J lost 3 bases, and 11 bases lay in between. The CDR3 has 15 residues. Here the CDR3 DNA reads TGTGCCAGCAGTTTACTCGCCGGGTACAATCAGCCCCAGCATTTT. Its translation is CASSLLAGYNQPQHF.

This clone was detected a few times. This chain joins TRBV4-1 and TRBJ2-7; 7 bases fit TRBD1. V lost 1 base and J lost 2; bases outside the gene matches: 5. Germline CDR1 reads MGHRA; CDR2 reads YSYEKL. This CDR3 contains 15 residues. The chain's CDR3 is CASSQGQGATYEQYF. DNA of the CDR3: TGCGCCAGCAGCCAAGGACAGGGAGCTACCTACGAGCAGTACTTC.

As to this clone: The same CDR3 arises from other DNA sequences in this sample as well. The J gene is TRBJ1-2, the V gene TRBV28; D might be TRBD1 (5 bases). Germline V gene lookup returns CDR1 MDHEN and CDR2 SYDVKM. Deletions cut 6 bases from V and 5 bases from J, with 10 bases between. CDR3 size: 12 residues. CDR3: CASSLRGYGYTF. In DNA form, the CDR3 reads TGTGCCAGCAGCCTACGGGGGTATGGCTACACCTTC.

The chain employs TRBV28 and TRBJ1-5; D is uncertain. CDR3 size: 17 residues. Germline CDR1 MDHEN, CDR2 SYDVKM. Trimming pared 2 bases from V and 0 bases from J, leaving 14 bases between. The DNA for the CDR3 is TGTGCCAGCAGTTTAGGGCAGGCTCCCTATAGCAATCAGCCCCAGCATTTT. It yields the protein CASSLGQAPYSNQPQHF.

The rearrangement joins TRBV19 to TRBJ1-2; 8 bases are shared with TRBD1. CDR3 length: 16 residues. Trimming took 3 bases from V and 5 from J; bases not matched to a gene: 11. Germline CDR1 is LNHDA and CDR2 is SQIVND (reference sequence). Here the CDR3 DNA reads TGTGCCAGTAGTATCAACCCAGGGGGCTCCGGATATGGCTACACCTTC. Residues: CASSINPGGSGYGYTF.

This clone was seen more than once but under ten times. The rearrangement joins TRBV6-1 to TRBJ2-7, with 7 bases matching TRBD2. The CDR3 consists of 15 residues. Per the germline V gene, CDR1 is MNHNS and CDR2 is SASEGT. Unmatched junction bases numbered 5, after V lost 1 base and J lost 2 bases. The CDR3 here is CASSEVGGGPYEQYF. DNA for the CDR3: TGTGCCAGCAGTGAAGTTGGGGGAGGGCCCTACGAGCAGTACTTC.